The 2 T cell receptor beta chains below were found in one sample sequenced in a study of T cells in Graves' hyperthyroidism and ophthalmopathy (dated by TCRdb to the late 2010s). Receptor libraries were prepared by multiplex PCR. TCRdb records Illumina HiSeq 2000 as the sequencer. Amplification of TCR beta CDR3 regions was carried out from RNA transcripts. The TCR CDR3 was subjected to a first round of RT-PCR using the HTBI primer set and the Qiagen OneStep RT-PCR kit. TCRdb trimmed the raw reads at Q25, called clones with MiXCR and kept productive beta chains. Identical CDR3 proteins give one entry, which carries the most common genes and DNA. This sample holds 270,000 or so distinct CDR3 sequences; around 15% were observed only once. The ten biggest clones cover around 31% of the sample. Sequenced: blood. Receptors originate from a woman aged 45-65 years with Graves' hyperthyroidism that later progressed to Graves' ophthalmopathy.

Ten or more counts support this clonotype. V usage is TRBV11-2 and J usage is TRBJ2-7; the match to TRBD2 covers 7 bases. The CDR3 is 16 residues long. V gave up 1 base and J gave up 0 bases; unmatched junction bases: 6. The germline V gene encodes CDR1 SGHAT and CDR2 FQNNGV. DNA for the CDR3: TGTGCCAGCAGCTTAGCTCCCCGCGGGAGCTCCTACGAGCAGTACTTC. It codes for CASSLAPRGSSYEQYF.

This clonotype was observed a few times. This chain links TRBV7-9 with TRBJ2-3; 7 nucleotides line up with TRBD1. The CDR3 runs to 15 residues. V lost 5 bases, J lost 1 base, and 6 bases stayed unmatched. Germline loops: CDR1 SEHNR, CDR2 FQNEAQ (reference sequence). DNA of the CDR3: TGTGCCAGCAGCGCCGTAACAGGGGGCACAGATACGCAGTATTTT. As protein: CASSAVTGGTDTQYF.